Listed below are T cell receptor beta chains from one sample, sequenced in a study of shared clonotypes between healthy human individuals. The table came from immunoSEQ multiplex PCR; TCRdb's copy has only in-frame clones and leaves some out. Of roughly 1.4 million clones in the sample, approximately 98.5% are singletons; the top ten hold approximately 0.4%. The sample comprised naive CD4+ T cells sorted from blood. The origin of the receptors is a man aged 25 to 45 in good health. Both conserved end residues are part of each CDR3. Fields, in order: clone size, V gene, J gene, D gene, CDR3 DNA, CDR3 protein. The D gene is left open where the match is weak. Clone size is not always given. Where it is, it says once, few, many or a class for expanded clones.

>NA|TRBV11-2|TRBJ2-1|TRBD2
TGTGCCAGCAGCTCCCAGCGGGAGGCCTTGGGTAGGGAGCAGTTCTTC
CASSSQREALGREQFF
>NA|TRBV4-3|TRBJ2-7|TRBD2
TGCGCCAGCAGCCAAGAACTAGCGGGAGGGCGCGAGCAGTACTTC
CASSQELAGGREQYF
>NA|TRBV5-4|TRBJ2-7|NA
TGTGCCAGCAGCTTGGTAGGGGCGAGCTCCTACGAGCAGTACTTC
CASSLVGASSYEQYF
>NA|TRBV30|TRBJ1-1|TRBD1
TGTGCCTGCTCGGGACAGCCAGCTTTCTTT
CACSGQPAFF
>NA|TRBV9|TRBJ2-1|TRBD2
TGTGCCAGCAGCGTAATGGCGGGGGCCTACAATGAGCAGTTCTTC
CASSVMAGAYNEQFF
>NA|TRBV27|TRBJ1-2|NA
TGTGCCAGCAGCTCCTCACGGGGGGGCTATGGCTACACCTTC
CASSSSRGGYGYTF
>NA|TRBV6-5|TRBJ1-4|NA
TGTGCCAGCAGTACCTTGACAGTCGCTAATGAAAAACTGTTTTTT
CASSTLTVANEKLFF
>NA|TRBV5-4|TRBJ2-7|NA
TGTGCCAGCAGCTTGCCGATGATTAGCCACGAGCAGTACTTC
CASSLPMISHEQYF
>NA|TRBV5-4|TRBJ1-4|NA
TGTGCCAGCAGCTTCCAGTACGGCAATGAAAAACTGTTTTTT
CASSFQYGNEKLFF
>NA|TRBV5-4|TRBJ2-1|NA
TGTGCCAGCAGCTTGGGTAGGGCCTTGGTTGGGGAGCAGTTCTTC
CASSLGRALVGEQFF
>NA|TRBV15|TRBJ1-2|NA
TGTGCCACCAGCAGACCCTCCGGCGTCGGTCTGGGAGGCTACACCTTC
CATSRPSGVGLGGYTF
>NA|TRBV19|TRBJ1-1|NA
TGTGCCAGTAAGGCACAGGAGGCGGGGAACACTGAAGCTTTCTTT
CASKAQEAGNTEAFF
>once|TRBV19|TRBJ2-5|NA
TGTGCCAGTAGTATGCAGGGTGCAGAGACCCAGTACTTC
CASSMQGAETQYF
>NA|TRBV14|TRBJ2-2|TRBD2
TGTGCCAGCAGCCGTCTAGCGGGAGGGATCGGGGAGCTGTTTTTT
CASSRLAGGIGELFF
>NA|TRBV10-1|TRBJ2-5|NA
TGCGCCAGCAGTTGGACACCCGGGGAGACCCAGTACTTC
CASSWTPGETQYF
>NA|TRBV9|TRBJ2-2|TRBD1
TGTGCCAGCAGTGGGACAGTGAACACCGGGGAGCTGTTTTTT
CASSGTVNTGELFF
>NA|TRBV19|TRBJ1-1|NA
TGTGCCAGTAGTGTCCCAACGGGTCGTCAAGCTTTCTTT
CASSVPTGRQAFF
>NA|TRBV10-3|TRBJ1-1|NA
TGTGCCATATCAGGTTCAGGGAGCACTGAAGCTTTCTTT
CAISGSGSTEAFF
>NA|TRBV5-4|TRBJ2-2|TRBD2
TGTGCCAGCAGCCGGGGGGTGGTGGCTAGCGGATTGAACACCGGGGAGCTGTTTTTT
CASSRGVVASGLNTGELFF
>NA|TRBV27|TRBJ1-2|TRBD1
TGTGCCAGCAGTTTCCGACCGGGACAGGGGCTTAATGGCTACACCTTC
CASSFRPGQGLNGYTF
>NA|TRBV7-9|TRBJ1-2|NA
TGTGCCAGCAGCTTAGAAGCTGGGGGCTATGGCTACACCTTC
CASSLEAGGYGYTF
>NA|TRBV7-3|TRBJ2-6|NA
TGTGCCAGCAGCTTTTCTGGGGCCAACGTCCTGACTTTC
CASSFSGANVLTF
>NA|TRBV6-5|TRBJ2-7|NA
TGTGCCAGCAGTTACTCGATGGTCAGGGGCCACGAGCAGTACTTC
CASSYSMVRGHEQYF
>NA|TRBV11-2|TRBJ2-7|TRBD2
TGTGCCAGCAGCCCCGTGGGAGGGCGCTACGAGCAGTACTTC
CASSPVGGRYEQYF
>NA|TRBV2|TRBJ2-7|NA
TGTGCCAGCAGCTCCGAAACCTACGAGCAGTACTTC
CASSSETYEQYF
>NA|TRBV7-6|TRBJ2-5|NA
TGTGCCAGCAGCTTATCTACCTCGAAGGCAGAGACCCAGTACTTC
CASSLSTSKAETQYF
>NA|TRBV7-6|TRBJ2-1|NA
TGTGCCAGCAGTTTGTCGACCGTATCCGACCCTACCTACAATGAGCAGTTCTTC
CASSLSTVSDPTYNEQFF
>NA|TRBV5-1|TRBJ2-7|TRBD2
TGCGCCAGCAGCCCGGGGACTAGCGGGAGCCCGGACTACGAGCAGTACTTC
CASSPGTSGSPDYEQYF
>NA|TRBV7-6|TRBJ2-7|NA
TGTGCCAGCTCACTATCAGGGATTAAGAACGAGCAGTACTTC
CASSLSGIKNEQYF
>NA|TRBV9|TRBJ2-7|TRBD1
TGTGCCAGCAGCGTAGGTGTAGACAGGGCCTACGAGCAGTACTTC
CASSVGVDRAYEQYF
>NA|TRBV15|TRBJ2-7|TRBD1
TGTGCCACCAGCAGAGTATCAGGGACAGTCGCCTACGAGCAGTACTTC
CATSRVSGTVAYEQYF
>NA|TRBV4-1|TRBJ2-5|NA
TGCGCCAGCAGCCCTCGACAAGCGGGAGAGACCCAGTACTTC
CASSPRQAGETQYF
>NA|TRBV11-2|TRBJ2-3|TRBD2
TGTGCCAGCGGGGACTATATACTTACAGATACGCAGTATTTT
CASGDYILTDTQYF
>once|TRBV21-1|TRBJ1-2|NA
TGTGCCAGCAGCATTCCCGGGGAGGGGTATGGCTACACCTTC
CASSIPGEGYGYTF
>NA|TRBV19|TRBJ1-2|TRBD1
TGTGCCACCGGGACAGCGGTCGGCTACACCTTC
CATGTAVGYTF
>NA|TRBV10-3|TRBJ1-5|NA
TGTGCCATCAGTGACGGCCGGATCGCAAGGCCCCAGCATTTT
CAISDGRIARPQHF
>NA|TRBV7-8|TRBJ2-5|NA
TGTGCCAGCAGCTTAGGATCCAGGGAAGAGACCCAGTACTTC
CASSLGSREETQYF
>NA|TRBV7-2|TRBJ2-3|NA
TGTGCCAGCAGCCCTCCCGGGGGCACAGATACGCAGTATTTT
CASSPPGGTDTQYF
>NA|TRBV2|TRBJ2-7|TRBD1
TGTGCCAGCAGACAAACCTTGACAGGGGACGAGCAGTACTTC
CASRQTLTGDEQYF
>NA|TRBV5-4|TRBJ1-1|NA
TGTGCCAGCAGCCCGGGAGGGGGGCGCACTGAAGCTTTCTTT
CASSPGGGRTEAFF
>NA|TRBV12-5|TRBJ1-1|NA
TGTGCTAGTGGTTTGGGGAACACTGAAGCTTTCTTT
CASGLGNTEAFF
>NA|TRBV7-9|TRBJ1-2|NA
TGTGCCAGCAGCTTAGCCACAGTTGTGCACAACTATGGCTACACCTTC
CASSLATVVHNYGYTF
>NA|TRBV6-5|TRBJ1-4|TRBD1
TGTGCCAGCAGTTACGGACAGGATGAAAAACTGTTTTTT
CASSYGQDEKLFF
>NA|TRBV19|TRBJ1-5|TRBD1
TGTGCCAGTAGAATGTACCGGGACAGGGGTTATAGCAATCAGCCCCAGCATTTT
CASRMYRDRGYSNQPQHF
>NA|TRBV7-9|TRBJ1-2|TRBD1
TGTGCCAGCAGCCTACCCCAGGGGGAGAGTTATGGCTACACCTTC
CASSLPQGESYGYTF
>NA|TRBV7-2|TRBJ2-1|TRBD2
TGTGCCAGCAGCTTCTTCCTAGCGGGAGCGGGACCTGAGCAGTTCTTC
CASSFFLAGAGPEQFF
>NA|TRBV11-2|TRBJ1-2|NA
TGTGCCAGCAGCGGAACCCGGGGCTTTAACTATGGCTACACCTTC
CASSGTRGFNYGYTF
>NA|TRBV5-5|TRBJ1-5|NA
TGTGCCAGCAGCTTGGTGGGTATTGGCAATCAGCCCCAGCATTTT
CASSLVGIGNQPQHF
>NA|TRBV30|TRBJ2-1|NA
TGTGCCTGGAGCCGCGAGGGGATCAGGGAGCAGTTCTTC
CAWSREGIREQFF
>once|TRBV6-1|TRBJ1-2|NA
TGTGCCAGTTCGACAGGAGCTAACTATGGCTACACCTTC
CASSTGANYGYTF
>NA|TRBV10-3|TRBJ2-7|NA
TGTGCCATCTCGCCGGGACCGACAAGGACCTCTGGCGAGCAGTACTTC
CAISPGPTRTSGEQYF
>NA|TRBV30|TRBJ2-5|NA
TGTGCCTGGAGTGGGGCGGAGTCGGGGGAGACCCAGTACTTC
CAWSGAESGETQYF
>NA|TRBV4-3|TRBJ2-7|TRBD2
TGCGCCAGCAGCCAAGTTACTAGCGGGAGGGCCGCGCAGTACTTC
CASSQVTSGRAAQYF
>NA|TRBV5-4|TRBJ2-5|TRBD2
TGTGCCAGCAGACGAGGACTAGCGGGACTAGAGACCCAGTACTTC
CASRRGLAGLETQYF
>NA|TRBV5-5|TRBJ1-2|NA
TGTGCCAGCAGCTTGGGAGGTAACTATGGCTACACCTTC
CASSLGGNYGYTF